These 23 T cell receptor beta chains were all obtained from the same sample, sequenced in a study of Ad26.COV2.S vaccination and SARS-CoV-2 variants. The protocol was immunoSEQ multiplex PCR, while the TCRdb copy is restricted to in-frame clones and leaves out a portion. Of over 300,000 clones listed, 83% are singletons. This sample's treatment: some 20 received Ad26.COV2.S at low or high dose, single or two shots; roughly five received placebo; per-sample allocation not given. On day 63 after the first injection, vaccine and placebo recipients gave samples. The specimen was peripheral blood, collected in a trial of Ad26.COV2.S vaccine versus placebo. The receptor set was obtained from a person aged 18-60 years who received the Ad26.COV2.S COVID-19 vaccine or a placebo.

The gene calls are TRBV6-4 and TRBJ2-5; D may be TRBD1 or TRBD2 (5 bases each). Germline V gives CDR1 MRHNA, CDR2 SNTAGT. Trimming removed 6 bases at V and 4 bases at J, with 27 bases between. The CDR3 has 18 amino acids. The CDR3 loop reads CASSPGWIFGGVGETQYF. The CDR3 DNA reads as TGTGCCAGCAGCCCCGGGTGGATCTTTGGGGGAGTGGGAGAGACCCAGTACTTC.

The CDR3 DNA reads TGTGCCCCCAGGGGACTGATGAACACTGAAGCTTTCTTT. Residues: CAPRGLMNTEAFF. The gene calls are TRBV10-3 and TRBJ1-1; D is possibly TRBD1 (6 bases). The germline CDR1 and CDR2 sequences are ENHRY and SYGVKD. V lost 11 bases and J lost 0, with 13 bases in between. The CDR3 runs to 13 residues.

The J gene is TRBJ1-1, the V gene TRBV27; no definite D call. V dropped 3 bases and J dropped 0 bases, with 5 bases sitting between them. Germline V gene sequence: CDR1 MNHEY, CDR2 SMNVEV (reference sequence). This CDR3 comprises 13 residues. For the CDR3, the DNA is TGTGCCAGCAGTTTCGCAATGAACACTGAAGCTTTCTTT. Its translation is CASSFAMNTEAFF.

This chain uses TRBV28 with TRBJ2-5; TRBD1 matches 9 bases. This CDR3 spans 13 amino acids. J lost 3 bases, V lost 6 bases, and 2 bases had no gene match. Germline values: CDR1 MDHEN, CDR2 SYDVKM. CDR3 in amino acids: CASSRDREETQYF. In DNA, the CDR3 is TGTGCCAGCAGCAGGGACAGGGAAGAGACCCAGTACTTC. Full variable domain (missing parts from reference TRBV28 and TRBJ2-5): DVKVTQSSRYLVKRTGEKVFLECVQDMDHENMFWYRQDPGLGLRLIYFSYDVKMKEKGDIPEGYSVSREKKERFSLILESASTNQTSMYLCASSRDREETQYFGPGTRLLVL.

The DNA for the CDR3 is TGTGCCAGCAGCCAACTCTCTAGCGGGAGCTACAATGAGCAGTTCTTC. It yields the protein CASSQLSSGSYNEQFF. The J gene is TRBJ2-1, the V gene TRBV3-1 (or the pseudogene TRBV3-2); the match to TRBD2 covers 10 bases. Germline V CDR1 and CDR2: LGHDT, YNNKEL (reference sequence). V lost 2 bases and J lost 3; bases outside the gene matches: 4. The CDR3 is 16 amino acids.

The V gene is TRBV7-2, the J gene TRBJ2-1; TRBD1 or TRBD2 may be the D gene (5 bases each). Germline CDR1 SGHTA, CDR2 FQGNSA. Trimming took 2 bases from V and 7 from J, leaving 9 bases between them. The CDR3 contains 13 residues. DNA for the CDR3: TGTGCCAGCAGCTTACCGGGACCGAATGAGCAGTTCTTC. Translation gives CASSLPGPNEQFF.

CDR3 coding DNA: TGTGCCAGCCGCGACAGGGTTAACACCGGGGAGCTGTTTTTT. Translation: CASRDRVNTGELFF. V and J are TRBV18 and TRBJ2-2; 7 nucleotides match TRBD1. The CDR3 is 14 residues long. CDR1 and CDR2 (germline): KGHSH, LQKENI. V lost 8 bases and J lost 2; bases outside the gene matches: 5.

In DNA form, the CDR3 reads TGCAGCGTCACGACTAGCGGTAGCGGTGAGCAGTTCTTC. It yields the protein CSVTTSGSGEQFF. The chain is built from TRBV29-1 and TRBJ2-1; 9 positions agree with TRBD2. Germline V gene sequence: CDR1 SQVTM, CDR2 ANQGSEA. Trimming removed 6 bases from V and 9 bases from J; junction bases left unmatched: 9. The CDR3 has 13 amino acids.

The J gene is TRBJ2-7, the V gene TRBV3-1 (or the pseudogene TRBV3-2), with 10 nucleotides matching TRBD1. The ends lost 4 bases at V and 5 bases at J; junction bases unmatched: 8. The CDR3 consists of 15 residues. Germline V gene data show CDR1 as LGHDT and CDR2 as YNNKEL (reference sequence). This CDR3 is CASSPFRDRGDEQYF. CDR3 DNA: TGTGCCAGCAGCCCTTTCCGGGACAGGGGTGACGAGCAGTACTTC.

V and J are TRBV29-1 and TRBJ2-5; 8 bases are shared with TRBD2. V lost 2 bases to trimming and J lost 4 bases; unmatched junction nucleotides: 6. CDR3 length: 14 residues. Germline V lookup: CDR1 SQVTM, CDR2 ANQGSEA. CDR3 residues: CSVEFISGAETQYF. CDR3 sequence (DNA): TGCAGCGTTGAATTTATTAGCGGGGCAGAGACCCAGTACTTC.

DNA of the CDR3: TGCAGCGTTGAAGCGCATCTTTACAATGAGCAGTTCTTC. It codes for CSVEAHLYNEQFF. The chain recombines TRBV29-1 with TRBJ2-1; D unresolved. The CDR3 contains 13 residues. Trimming took 1 base from V and 4 from J, leaving 8 bases between them. The germline V gene encodes CDR1 SQVTM and CDR2 ANQGSEA.

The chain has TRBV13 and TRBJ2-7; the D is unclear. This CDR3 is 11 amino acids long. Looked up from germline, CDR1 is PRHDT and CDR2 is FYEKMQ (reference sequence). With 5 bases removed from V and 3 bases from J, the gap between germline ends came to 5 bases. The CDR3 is CASSLNYEQYF. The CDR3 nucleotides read TGTGCCAGCAGCCTAAACTACGAGCAGTACTTC.

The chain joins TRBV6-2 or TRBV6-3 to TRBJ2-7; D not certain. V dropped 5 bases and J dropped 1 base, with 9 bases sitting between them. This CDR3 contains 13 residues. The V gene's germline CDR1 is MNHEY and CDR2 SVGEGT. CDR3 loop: CASSRSPSYEQYF. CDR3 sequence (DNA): TGTGCCAGCAGTCGCTCGCCGTCCTACGAGCAGTACTTC.

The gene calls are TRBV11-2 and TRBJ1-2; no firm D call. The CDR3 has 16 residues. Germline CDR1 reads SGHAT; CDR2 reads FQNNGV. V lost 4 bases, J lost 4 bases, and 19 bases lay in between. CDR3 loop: CASSSSQESAGYGYTF. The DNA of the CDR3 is TGTGCCAGCAGCTCCTCTCAGGAATCAGCGGGCTATGGCTACACCTTC.

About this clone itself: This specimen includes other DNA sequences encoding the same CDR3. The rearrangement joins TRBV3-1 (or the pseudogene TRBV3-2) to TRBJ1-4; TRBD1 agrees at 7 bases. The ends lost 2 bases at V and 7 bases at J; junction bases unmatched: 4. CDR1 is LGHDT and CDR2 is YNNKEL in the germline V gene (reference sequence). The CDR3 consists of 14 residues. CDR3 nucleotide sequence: TGTGCCAGCAGCCAACGATCAGGGGGTGAAAAACTGTTTTTT. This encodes CASSQRSGGEKLFF.

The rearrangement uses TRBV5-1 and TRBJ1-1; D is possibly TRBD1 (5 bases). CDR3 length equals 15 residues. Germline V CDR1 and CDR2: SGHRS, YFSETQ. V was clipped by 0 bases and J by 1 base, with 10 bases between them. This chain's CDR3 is CASSLAPGENTEAFF. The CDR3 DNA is TGCGCCAGCAGCTTGGCCCCGGGGGAGAACACTGAAGCTTTCTTT.

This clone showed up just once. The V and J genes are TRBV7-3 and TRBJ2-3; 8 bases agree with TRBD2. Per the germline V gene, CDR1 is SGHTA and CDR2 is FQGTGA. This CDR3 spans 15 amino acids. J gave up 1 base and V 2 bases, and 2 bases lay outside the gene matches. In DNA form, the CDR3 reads TGTGCCAGCAGCTTACTTAGCGGGGGCACAGATACGCAGTATTTT. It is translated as CASSLLSGGTDTQYF.

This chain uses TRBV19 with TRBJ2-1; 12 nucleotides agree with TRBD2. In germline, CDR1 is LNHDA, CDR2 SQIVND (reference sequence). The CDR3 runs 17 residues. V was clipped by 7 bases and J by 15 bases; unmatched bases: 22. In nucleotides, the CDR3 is TGTGCCAGTAAATCCCTAGCGGGAGGGCCAAGTCAGGACGAGGCGTTCTTC. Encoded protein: CASKSLAGGPSQDEAFF.

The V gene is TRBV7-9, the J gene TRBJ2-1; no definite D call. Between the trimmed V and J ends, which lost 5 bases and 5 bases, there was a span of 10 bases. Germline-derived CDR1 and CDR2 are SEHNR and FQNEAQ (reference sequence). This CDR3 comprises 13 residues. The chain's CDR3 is CASSGIPNNEQFF. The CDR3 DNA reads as TGTGCCAGCAGCGGAATTCCCAACAATGAGCAGTTCTTC.

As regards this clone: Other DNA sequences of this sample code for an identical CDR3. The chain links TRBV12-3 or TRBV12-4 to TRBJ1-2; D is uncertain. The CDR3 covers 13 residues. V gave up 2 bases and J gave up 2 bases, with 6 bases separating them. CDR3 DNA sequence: TGTGCCAGCAGTTTAAGTCAGAACTATGGCTACACCTTC. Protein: CASSLSQNYGYTF.

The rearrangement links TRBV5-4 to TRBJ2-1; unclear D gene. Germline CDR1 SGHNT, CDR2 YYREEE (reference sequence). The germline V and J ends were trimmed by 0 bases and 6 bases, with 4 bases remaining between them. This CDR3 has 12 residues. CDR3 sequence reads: CASSLVSNEQFF. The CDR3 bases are TGTGCCAGCAGCTTGGTTAGCAATGAGCAGTTCTTC.

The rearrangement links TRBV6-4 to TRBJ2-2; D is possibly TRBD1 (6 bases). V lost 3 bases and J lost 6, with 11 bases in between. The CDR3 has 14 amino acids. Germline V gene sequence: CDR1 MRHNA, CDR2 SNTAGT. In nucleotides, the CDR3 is TGTGCCAGCAGTGAACTGGCAGGGGCCGGGGAGCTGTTTTTT. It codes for CASSELAGAGELFF.

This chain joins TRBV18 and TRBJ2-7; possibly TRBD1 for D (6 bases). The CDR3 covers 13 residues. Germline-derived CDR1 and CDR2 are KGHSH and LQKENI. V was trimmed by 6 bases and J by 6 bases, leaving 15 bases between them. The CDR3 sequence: CASSEYRDGEQYF. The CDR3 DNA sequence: TGTGCCAGCTCGGAATACAGGGATGGCGAGCAGTACTTC.